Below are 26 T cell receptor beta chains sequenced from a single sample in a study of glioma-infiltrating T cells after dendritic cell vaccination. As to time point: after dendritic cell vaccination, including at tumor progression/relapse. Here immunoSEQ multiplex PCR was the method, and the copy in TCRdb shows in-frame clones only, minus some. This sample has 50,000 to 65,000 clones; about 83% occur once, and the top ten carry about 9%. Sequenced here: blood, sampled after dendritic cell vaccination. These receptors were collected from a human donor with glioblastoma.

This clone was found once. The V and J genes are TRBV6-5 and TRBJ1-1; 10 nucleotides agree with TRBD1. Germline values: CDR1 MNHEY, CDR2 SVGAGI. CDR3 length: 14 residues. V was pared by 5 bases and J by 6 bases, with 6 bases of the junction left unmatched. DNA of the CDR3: TGTGCCAGCAGTAGACAGGGGGCCTTCGCTGAAGCTTTCTTT. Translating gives CASSRQGAFAEAFF.

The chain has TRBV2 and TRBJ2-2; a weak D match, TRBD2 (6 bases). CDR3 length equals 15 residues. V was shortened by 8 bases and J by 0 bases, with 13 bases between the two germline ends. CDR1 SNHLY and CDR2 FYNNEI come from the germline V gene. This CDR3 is CASLWGTPNTGELFF. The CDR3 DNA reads TGTGCCAGCTTATGGGGGACTCCGAACACCGGGGAGCTGTTTTTT.

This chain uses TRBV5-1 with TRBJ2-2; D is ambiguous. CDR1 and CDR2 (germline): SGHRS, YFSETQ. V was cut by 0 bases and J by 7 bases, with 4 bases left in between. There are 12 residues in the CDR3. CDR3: CASSLELGELFF. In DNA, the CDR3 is TGCGCCAGCAGCTTGGAACTCGGGGAGCTGTTTTTT.

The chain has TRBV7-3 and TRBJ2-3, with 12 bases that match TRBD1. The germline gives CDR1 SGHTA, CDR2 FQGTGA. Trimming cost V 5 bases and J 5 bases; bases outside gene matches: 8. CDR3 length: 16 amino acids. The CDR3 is CASSLSGTGGQDTQYF. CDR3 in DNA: TGTGCCAGCAGCCTCTCAGGGACAGGGGGCCAAGATACGCAGTATTTT.

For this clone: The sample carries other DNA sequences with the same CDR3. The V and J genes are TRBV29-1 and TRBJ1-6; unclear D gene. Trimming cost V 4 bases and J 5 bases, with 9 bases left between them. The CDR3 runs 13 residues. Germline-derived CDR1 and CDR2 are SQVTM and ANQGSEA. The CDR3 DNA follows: TGCAGCGTTGGAGAGACTAATAATTCACCCCTCCACTTT. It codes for CSVGETNNSPLHF.

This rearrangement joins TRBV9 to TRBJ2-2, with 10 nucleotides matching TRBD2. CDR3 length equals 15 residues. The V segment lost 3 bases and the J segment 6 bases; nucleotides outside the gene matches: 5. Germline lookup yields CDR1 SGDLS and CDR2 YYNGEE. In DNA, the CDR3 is TGTGCCAGCAGCGCCAGCGGGGGGGTGGCCGGGGAGCTGTTTTTT. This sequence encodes CASSASGGVAGELFF.

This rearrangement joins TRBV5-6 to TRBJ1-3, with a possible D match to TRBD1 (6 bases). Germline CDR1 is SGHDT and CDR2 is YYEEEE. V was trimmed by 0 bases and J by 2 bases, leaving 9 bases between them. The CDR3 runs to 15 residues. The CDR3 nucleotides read TGTGCCAGCAGCTTGGTACAGGGTACTGGAAACACCATATATTTT. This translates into CASSLVQGTGNTIYF. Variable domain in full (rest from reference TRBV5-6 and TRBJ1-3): DAGVTQSPTHLIKTRGQQVTLRCSPKSGHDTVSWYQQALGQGPQFIFQYYEEEERQRGNFPDRFSGHQFPNYSSELNVNALLLGDSALYLCASSLVQGTGNTIYFGEGSWLTVV.

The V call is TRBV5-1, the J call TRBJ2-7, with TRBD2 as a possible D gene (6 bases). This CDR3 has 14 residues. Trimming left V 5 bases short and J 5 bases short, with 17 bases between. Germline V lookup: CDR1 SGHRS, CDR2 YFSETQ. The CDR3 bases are TGCGCCAGCAGTTGGGGGGAGCCCGGGCACGAGCAGTACTTC. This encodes CASSWGEPGHEQYF.

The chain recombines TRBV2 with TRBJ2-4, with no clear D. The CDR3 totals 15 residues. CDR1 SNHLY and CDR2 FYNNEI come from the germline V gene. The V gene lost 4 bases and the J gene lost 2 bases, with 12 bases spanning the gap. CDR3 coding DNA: TGTGCCAGCAGTGGTCGATATCTAACCAAAAACATTCAGTACTTC. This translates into CASSGRYLTKNIQYF.

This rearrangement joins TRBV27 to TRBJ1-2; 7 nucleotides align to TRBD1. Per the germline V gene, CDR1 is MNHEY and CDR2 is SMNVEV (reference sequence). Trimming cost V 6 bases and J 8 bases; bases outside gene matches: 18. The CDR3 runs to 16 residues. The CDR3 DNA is TGTGCCAGCAGCTCTGGATCGACAGGGTATACGAAAGGCTACACCTTC. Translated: CASSSGSTGYTKGYTF.

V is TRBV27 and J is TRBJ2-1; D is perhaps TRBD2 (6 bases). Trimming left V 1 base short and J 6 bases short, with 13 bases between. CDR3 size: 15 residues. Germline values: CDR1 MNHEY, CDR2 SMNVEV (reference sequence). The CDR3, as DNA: TGTGCCAGCAGTTTATACACCCGGGGGATCAATGAGCAGTTCTTC. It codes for CASSLYTRGINEQFF.

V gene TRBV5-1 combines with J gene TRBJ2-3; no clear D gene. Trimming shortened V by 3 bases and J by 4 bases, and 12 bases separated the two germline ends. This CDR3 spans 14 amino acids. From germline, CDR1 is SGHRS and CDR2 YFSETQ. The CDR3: CASSSAPVADTQYF. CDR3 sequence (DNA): TGCGCCAGCAGCTCTGCTCCAGTCGCAGATACGCAGTATTTT.

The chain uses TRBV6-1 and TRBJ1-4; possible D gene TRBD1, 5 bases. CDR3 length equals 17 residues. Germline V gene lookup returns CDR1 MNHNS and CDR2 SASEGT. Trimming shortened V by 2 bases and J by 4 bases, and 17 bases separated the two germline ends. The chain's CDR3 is CASSETPPGGNNEKLFF. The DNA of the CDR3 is TGTGCCAGCAGTGAAACCCCACCGGGGGGGAATAATGAAAAACTGTTTTTT.

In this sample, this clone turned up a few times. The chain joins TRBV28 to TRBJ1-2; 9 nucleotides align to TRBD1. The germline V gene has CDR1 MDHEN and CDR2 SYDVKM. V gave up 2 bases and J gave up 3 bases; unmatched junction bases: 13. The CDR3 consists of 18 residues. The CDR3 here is CASSLGRGDRAVDYGYTF. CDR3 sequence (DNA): TGTGCCAGCAGTTTAGGGAGAGGGGACAGGGCGGTTGACTATGGCTACACCTTC.

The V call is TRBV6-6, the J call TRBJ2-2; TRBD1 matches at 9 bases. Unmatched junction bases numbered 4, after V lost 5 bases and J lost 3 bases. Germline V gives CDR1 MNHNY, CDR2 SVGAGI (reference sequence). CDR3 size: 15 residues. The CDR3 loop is CASSRTGEYTGELFF. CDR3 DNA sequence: TGTGCCAGCAGTCGGACAGGGGAATACACCGGGGAGCTGTTTTTT.

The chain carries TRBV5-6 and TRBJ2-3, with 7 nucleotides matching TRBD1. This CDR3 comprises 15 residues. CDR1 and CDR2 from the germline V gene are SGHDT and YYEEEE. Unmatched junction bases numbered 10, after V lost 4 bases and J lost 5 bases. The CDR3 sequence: CASSRKQGEIDTQYF. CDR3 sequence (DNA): TGTGCCAGCAGCCGGAAGCAGGGGGAGATAGATACGCAGTATTTT.

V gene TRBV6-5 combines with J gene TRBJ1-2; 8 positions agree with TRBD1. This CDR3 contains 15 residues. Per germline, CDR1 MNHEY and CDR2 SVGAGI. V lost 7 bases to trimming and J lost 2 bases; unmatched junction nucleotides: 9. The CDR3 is CASKLRTGPNYGYTF. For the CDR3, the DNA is TGTGCCAGCAAGTTAAGGACAGGGCCAAACTATGGCTACACCTTC.

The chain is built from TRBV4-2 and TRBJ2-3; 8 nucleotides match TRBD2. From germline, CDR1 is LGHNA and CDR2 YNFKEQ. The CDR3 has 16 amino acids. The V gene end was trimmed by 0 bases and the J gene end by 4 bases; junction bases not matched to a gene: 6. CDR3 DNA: TGTGCCAGCAGCCAAGATACCGGGGGGGCCGCAGATACGCAGTATTTT. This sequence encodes CASSQDTGGAADTQYF.

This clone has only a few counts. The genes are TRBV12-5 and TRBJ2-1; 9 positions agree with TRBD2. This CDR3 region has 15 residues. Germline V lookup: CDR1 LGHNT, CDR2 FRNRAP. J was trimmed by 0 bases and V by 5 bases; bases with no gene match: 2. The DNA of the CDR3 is TGTGCTAGTGGTCGCGGGGGGGACTCCTACAATGAGCAGTTCTTC. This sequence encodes CASGRGGDSYNEQFF.

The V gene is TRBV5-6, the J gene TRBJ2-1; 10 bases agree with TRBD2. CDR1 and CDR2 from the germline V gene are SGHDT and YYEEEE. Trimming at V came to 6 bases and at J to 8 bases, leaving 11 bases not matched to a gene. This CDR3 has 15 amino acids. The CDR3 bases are TGTGCCAGCATGAGGCTAGCGGGGGAGTCGGATGAGCAGTTCTTC. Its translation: CASMRLAGESDEQFF.

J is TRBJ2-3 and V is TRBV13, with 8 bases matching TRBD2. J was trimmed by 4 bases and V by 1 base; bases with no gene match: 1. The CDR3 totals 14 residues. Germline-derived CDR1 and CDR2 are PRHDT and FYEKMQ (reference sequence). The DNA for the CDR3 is TGTGCCAGCAGCTTAGACGGGGGGGCAGATACGCAGTATTTT. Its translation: CASSLDGGADTQYF.

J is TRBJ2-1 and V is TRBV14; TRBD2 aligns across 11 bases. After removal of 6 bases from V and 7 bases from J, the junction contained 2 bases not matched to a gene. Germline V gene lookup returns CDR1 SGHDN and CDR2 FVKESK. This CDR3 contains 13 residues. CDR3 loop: CASRASGGNEQFF. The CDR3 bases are TGTGCCAGCAGGGCTAGCGGGGGGAATGAGCAGTTCTTC.

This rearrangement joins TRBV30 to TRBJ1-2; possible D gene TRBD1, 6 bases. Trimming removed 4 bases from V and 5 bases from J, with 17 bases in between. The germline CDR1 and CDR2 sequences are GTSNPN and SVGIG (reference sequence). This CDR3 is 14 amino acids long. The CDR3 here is CAWTQRQVGYGYTF. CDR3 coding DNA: TGTGCCTGGACCCAGAGACAGGTGGGGTATGGCTACACCTTC.

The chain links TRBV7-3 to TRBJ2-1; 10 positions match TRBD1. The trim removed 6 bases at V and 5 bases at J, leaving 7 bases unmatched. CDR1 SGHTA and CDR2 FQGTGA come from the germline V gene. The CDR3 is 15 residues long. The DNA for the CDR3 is TGTGCCAGCAGTTCGGACAGGGGGGGCCACAATGAGCAGTTCTTC. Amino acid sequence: CASSSDRGGHNEQFF.

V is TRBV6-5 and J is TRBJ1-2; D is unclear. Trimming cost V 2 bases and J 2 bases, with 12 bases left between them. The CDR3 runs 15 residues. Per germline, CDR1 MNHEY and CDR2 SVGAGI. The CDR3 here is CASSYQSGQNYGYTF. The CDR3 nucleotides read TGTGCCAGCAGTTACCAGTCGGGTCAGAACTATGGCTACACCTTC.

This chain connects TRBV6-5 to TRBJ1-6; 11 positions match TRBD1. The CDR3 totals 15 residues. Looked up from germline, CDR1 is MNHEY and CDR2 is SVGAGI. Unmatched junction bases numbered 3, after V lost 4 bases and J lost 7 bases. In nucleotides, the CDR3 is TGTGCCAGCAGTTGGGGACAGGGGGGAAATTCACCCCTCCACTTT. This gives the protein CASSWGQGGNSPLHF.